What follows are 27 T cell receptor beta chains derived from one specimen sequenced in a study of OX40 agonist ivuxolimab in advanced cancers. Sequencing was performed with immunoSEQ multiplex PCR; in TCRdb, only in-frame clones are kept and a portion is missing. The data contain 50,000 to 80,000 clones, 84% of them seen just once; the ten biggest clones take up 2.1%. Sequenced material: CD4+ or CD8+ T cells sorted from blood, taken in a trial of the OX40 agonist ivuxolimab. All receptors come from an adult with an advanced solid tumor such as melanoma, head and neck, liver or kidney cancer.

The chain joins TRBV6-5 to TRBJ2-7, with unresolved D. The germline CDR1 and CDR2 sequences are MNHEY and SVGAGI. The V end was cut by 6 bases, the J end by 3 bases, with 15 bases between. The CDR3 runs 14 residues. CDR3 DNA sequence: TGTGCCAGCAGCCAGGTGGTAGGATTCTACGAGCAGTACTTC. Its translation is CASSQVVGFYEQYF.

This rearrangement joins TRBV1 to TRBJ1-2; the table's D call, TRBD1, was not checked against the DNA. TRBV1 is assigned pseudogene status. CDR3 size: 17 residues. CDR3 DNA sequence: TGCACCAGCAGCCAAGCCCTTAGAGCAGGTCTGAACTATGGCTACACCTTC. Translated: CTSSQALRAGLNYGYTF.

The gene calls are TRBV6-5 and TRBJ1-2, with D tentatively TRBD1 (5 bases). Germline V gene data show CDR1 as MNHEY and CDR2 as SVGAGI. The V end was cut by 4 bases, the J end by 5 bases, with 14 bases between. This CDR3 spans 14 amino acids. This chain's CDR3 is CASSSTVGGYGYTF. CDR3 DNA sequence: TGTGCCAGCAGTTCGACAGTGGGAGGTTATGGCTACACCTTC.

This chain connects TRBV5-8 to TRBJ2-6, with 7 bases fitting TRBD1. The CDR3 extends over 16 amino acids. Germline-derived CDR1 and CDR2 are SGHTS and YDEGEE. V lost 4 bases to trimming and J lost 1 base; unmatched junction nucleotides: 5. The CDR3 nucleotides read TGTGCCAGCAGCCTAGACAGGGTATCTGGGGCCAACGTCCTGACTTTC. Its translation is CASSLDRVSGANVLTF. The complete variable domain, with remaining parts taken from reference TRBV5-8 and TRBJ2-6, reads EAGVTQSPTHLIKTRGQQATLRCSPISGHTSVYWYQQALGLGLQFLLWYDEGEERNRGNFPPRFSGRQFPNYSSELNVNALELEDSALYLCASSLDRVSGANVLTFGAGSRLTVL.

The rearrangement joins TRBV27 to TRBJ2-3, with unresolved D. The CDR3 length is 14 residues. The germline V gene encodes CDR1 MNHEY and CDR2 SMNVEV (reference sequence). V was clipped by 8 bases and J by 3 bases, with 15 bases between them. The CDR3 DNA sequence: TGTGCCAGCGCCGTTTGGGGAAGGACAGATACGCAGTATTTT. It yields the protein CASAVWGRTDTQYF.

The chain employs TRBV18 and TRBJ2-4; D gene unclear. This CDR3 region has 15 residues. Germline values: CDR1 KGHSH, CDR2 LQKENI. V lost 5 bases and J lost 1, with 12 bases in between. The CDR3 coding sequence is TGTGCCAGCTCAGCCGGTCCTAGGGCCAAAAACATTCAGTACTTC. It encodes CASSAGPRAKNIQYF.

The CDR3 loop reads CAWSSRGGILSPLHF. CDR3 coding DNA: TGTGCCTGGAGTTCACGGGGGGGTATCCTTTCACCCCTCCACTTT. The gene calls are TRBV30 and TRBJ1-6, with D perhaps matching TRBD1 (5 bases). Trimming removed 2 bases at V and 9 bases at J, with 17 bases between. Germline CDR1 is GTSNPN and CDR2 is SVGIG (reference sequence). The CDR3 extends over 15 amino acids.

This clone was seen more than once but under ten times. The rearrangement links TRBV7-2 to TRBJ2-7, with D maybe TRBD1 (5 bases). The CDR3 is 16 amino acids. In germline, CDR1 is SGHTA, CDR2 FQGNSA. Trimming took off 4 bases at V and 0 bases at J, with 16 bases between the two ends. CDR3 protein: CASSYSQGPPSYEQYF. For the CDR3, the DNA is TGTGCCAGCAGCTACTCCCAGGGTCCCCCCTCCTACGAGCAGTACTTC.

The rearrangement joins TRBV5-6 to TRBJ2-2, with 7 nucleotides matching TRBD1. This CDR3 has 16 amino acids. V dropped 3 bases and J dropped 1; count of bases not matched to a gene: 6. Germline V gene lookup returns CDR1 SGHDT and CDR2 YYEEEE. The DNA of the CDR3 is TGTGCCAGCAGCTATACCGGGACAGTGAACACCGGGGAGCTGTTTTTT. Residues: CASSYTGTVNTGELFF.

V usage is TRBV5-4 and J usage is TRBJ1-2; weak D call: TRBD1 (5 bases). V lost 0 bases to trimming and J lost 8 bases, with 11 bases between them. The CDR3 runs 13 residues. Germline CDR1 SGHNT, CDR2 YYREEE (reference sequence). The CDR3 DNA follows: TGTGCCAGCAGCTTGGGGGGACTCGCGGGCTACACCTTC. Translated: CASSLGGLAGYTF.

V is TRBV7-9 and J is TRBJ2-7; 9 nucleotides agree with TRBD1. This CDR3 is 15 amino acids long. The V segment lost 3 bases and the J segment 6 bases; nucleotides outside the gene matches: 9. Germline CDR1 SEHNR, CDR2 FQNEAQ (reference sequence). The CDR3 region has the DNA TGTGCCAGCAGCTTGAGCGGGACAGGGTTTAGCGAGCAGTACTTC. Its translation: CASSLSGTGFSEQYF.

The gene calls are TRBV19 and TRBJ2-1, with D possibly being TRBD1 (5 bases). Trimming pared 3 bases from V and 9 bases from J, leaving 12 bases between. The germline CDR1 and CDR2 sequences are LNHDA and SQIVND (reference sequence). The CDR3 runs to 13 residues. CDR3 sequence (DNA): TGTGCCAGTAGTATCTTTGGGGCCAGTGAGCAGTTCTTC. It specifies CASSIFGASEQFF. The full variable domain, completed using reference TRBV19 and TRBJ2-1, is DGGITQSPKYLFRKEGQNVTLSCEQNLNHDAMYWYRQDPGQGLRLIYYSQIVNDFQKGDIAEGYSVSREKKESFPLTVTSAQKNPTAFYLCASSIFGASEQFFGPGTRLTVL.

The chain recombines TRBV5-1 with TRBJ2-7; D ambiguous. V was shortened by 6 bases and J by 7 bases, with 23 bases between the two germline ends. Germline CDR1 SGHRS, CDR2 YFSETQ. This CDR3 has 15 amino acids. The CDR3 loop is CASTSSPGSPREQYF. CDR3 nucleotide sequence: TGCGCCAGCACATCCAGCCCGGGTTCCCCGAGAGAGCAGTACTTC.

The CDR3 coding sequence is TGTGCCAGCAGTCCAGGGGGCATAGATGGCTACACCTTC. Amino acids: CASSPGGIDGYTF. The chain joins TRBV25-1 to TRBJ1-2; the match to TRBD1 covers 8 bases. Germline V CDR1 and CDR2: MGHDK, SYGVNS. Trimming cost V 5 bases and J 6 bases; bases outside gene matches: 5. The CDR3 loop spans 13 amino acids.

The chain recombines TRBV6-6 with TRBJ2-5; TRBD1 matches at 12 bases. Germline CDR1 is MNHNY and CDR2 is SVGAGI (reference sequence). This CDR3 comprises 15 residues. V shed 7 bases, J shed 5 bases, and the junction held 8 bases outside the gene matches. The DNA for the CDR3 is TGTGCCAGCAAACCGGGACAGGGGGCGGTGGAGACCCAGTACTTC. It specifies CASKPGQGAVETQYF.

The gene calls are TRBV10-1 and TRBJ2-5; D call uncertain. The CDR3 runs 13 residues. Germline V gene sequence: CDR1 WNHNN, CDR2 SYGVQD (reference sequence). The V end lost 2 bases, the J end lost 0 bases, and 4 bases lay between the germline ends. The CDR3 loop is CASSEVNQETQYF. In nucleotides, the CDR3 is TGCGCCAGCAGTGAGGTCAACCAAGAGACCCAGTACTTC.

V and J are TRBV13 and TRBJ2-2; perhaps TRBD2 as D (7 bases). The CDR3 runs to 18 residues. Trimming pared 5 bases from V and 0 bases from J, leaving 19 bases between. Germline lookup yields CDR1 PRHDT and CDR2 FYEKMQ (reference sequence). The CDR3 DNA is TGTGCCAGCAGCCCTCCCCTCGCGGGGGACACGAACACCGGGGAGCTGTTTTTT. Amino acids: CASSPPLAGDTNTGELFF.

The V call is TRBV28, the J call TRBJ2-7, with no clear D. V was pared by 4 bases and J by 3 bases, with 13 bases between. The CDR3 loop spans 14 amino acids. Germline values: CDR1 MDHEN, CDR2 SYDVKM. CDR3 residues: CASSWSGPNYEQYF. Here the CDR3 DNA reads TGTGCCAGCAGTTGGTCGGGTCCCAACTACGAGCAGTACTTC. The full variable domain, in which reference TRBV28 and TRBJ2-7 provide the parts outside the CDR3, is DVKVTQSSRYLVKRTGEKVFLECVQDMDHENMFWYRQDPGLGLRLIYFSYDVKMKEKGDIPEGYSVSREKKERFSLILESASTNQTSMYLCASSWSGPNYEQYFGPGTRLTVT.

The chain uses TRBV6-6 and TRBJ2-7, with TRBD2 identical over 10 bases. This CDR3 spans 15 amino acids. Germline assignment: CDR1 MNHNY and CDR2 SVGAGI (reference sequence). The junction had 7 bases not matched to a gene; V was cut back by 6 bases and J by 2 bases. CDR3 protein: CASRATSGIAYEQYF. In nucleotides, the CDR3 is TGTGCCAGCAGGGCTACTAGCGGGATAGCCTACGAGCAGTACTTC.

CDR3 in DNA: TGTGCCAGCAGCCCTGAAGGACGGGGGGCGGCGAACACCGGGGAGCTGTTTTTT. Amino acid sequence: CASSPEGRGAANTGELFF. The V gene is TRBV6-4, the J gene TRBJ2-2; possible D gene TRBD2, 7 bases. The CDR3 totals 18 residues. Between the trimmed V and J ends, which lost 6 bases and 0 bases, there was a span of 20 bases. The germline gives CDR1 MRHNA, CDR2 SNTAGT.

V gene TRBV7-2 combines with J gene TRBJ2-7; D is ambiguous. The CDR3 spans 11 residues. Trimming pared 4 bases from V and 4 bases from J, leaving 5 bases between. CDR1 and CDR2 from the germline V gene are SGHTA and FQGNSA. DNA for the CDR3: TGTGCCAGCAGCTCCCTGTACGAGCAGTACTTC. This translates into CASSSLYEQYF.

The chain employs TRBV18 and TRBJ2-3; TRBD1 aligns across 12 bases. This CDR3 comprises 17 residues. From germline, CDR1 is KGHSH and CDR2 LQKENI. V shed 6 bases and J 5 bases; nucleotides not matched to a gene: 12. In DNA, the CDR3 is TGTGCCAGCTCGCCTGAATCCGGGACAGGGGGCAGAGATACGCAGTATTTT. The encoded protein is CASSPESGTGGRDTQYF.

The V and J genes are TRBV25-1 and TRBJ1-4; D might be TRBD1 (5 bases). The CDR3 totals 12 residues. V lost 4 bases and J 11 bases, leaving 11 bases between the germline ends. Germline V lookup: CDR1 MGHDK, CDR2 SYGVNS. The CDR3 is CASSAGRMKLFF. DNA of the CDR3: TGTGCCAGCAGTGCGGGACGTATGAAACTGTTTTTT.

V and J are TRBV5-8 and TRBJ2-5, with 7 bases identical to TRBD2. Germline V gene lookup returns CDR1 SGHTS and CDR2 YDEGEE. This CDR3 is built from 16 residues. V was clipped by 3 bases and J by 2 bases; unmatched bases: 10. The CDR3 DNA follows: TGTGCCAGCAGCTACCCTGGGGCTAGCGGACAAGAGACCCAGTACTTC. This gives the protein CASSYPGASGQETQYF.

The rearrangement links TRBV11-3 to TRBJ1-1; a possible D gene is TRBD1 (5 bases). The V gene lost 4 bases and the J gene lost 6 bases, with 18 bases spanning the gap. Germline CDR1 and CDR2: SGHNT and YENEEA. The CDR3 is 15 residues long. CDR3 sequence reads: CASSSSPRGDAEAFF. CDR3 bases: TGTGCCAGCAGCTCCTCTCCGCGGGGCGACGCTGAAGCTTTCTTT.

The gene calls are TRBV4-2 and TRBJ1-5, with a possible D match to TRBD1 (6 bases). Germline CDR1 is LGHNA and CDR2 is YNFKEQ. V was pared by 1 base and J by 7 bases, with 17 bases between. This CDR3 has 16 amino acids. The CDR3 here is CASSQGQRGKGQPQHF. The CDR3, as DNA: TGTGCCAGCAGCCAAGGGCAAAGGGGGAAGGGCCAGCCCCAGCATTTT.

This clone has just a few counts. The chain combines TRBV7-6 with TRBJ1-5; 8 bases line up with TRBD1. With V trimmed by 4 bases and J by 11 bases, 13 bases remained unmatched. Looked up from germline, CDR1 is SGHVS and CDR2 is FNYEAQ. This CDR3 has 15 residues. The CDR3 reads CASSSQLQGAGAQHF. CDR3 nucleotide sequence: TGTGCCAGCAGCTCCCAACTCCAGGGGGCTGGGGCCCAGCATTTT.